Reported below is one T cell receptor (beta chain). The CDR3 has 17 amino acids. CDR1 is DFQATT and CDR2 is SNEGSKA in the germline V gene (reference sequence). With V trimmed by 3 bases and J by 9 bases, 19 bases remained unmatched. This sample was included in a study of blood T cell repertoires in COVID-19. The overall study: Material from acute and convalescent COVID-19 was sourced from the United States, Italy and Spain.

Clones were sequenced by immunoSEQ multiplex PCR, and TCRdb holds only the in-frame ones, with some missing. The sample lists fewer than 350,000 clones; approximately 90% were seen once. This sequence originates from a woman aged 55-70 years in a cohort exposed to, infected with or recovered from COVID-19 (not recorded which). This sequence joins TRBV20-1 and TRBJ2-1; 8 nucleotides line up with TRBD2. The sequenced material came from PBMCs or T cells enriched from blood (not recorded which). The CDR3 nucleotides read TGCAGTGCTAGTAGGGGTTACGGGGCGGGAGGCGGCAGTGAGCAGTTCTTC. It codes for CSASRGYGAGGGSEQFF.